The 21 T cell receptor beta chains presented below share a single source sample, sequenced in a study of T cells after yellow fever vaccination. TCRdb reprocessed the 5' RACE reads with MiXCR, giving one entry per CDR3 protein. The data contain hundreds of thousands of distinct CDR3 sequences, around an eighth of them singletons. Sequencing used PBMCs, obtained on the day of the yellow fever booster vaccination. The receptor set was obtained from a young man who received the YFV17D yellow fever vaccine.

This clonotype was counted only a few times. DNA for the CDR3: TGTGCCAGTAGTCTAGCGGAAAGAGATGAGCAGTTCTTC. The encoded protein is CASSLAERDEQFF. The chain is built from TRBV19 and TRBJ2-1; the match to TRBD2 covers 7 bases. There are 13 residues in the CDR3. The ends lost 5 bases at V and 8 bases at J; junction bases unmatched: 6. Germline V gene sequence: CDR1 LNHDA, CDR2 SQIVND (reference sequence). Full variable domain (missing parts from reference TRBV19 and TRBJ2-1): DGGITQSPKYLFRKEGQNVTLSCEQNLNHDAMYWYRQDPGQGLRLIYYSQIVNDFQKGDIAEGYSVSREKKESFPLTVTSAQKNPTAFYLCASSLAERDEQFFGPGTRLTVL.

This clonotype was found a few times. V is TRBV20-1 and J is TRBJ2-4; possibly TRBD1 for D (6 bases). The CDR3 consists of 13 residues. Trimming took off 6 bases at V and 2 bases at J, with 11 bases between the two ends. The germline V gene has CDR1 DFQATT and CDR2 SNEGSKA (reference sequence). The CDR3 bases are TGCAGTGCCAGGGGTTGGTCCAAAAACATTCAGTACTTC. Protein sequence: CSARGWSKNIQYF.

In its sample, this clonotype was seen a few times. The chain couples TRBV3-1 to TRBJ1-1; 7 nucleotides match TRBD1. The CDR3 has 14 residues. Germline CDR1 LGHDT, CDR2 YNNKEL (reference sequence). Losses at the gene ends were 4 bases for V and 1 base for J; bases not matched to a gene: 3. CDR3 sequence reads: CASSLRDRNTEAFF. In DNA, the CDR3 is TGTGCCAGCAGCCTACGGGACAGGAACACTGAAGCTTTCTTT.

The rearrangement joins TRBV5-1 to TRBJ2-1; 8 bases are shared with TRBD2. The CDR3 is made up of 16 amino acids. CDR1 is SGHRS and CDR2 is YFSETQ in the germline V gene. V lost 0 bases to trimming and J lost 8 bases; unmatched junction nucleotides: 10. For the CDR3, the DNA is TGCGCCAGCAGCTTGGAGGGCGGGAGGACGACCCATGAGCAGTTCTTC. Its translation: CASSLEGGRTTHEQFF.

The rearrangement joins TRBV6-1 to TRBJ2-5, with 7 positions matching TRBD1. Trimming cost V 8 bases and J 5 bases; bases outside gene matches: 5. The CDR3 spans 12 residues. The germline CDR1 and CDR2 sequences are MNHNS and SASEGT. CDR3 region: CASRDRPETQYF. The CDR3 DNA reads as TGTGCCAGCCGGGACAGACCCGAGACCCAGTACTTC.

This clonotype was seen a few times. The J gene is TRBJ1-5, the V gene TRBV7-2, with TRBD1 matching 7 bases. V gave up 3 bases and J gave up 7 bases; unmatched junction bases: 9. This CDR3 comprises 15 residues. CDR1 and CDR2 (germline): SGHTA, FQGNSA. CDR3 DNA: TGTGCCAGCAGCTTTAGTAGGACAGGACGACAGCCCCAGCATTTT. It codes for CASSFSRTGRQPQHF.

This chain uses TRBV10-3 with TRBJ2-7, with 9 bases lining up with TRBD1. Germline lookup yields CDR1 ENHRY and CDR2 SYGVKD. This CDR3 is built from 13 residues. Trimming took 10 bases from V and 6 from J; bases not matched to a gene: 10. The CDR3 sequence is CASTGTGHGEQYF. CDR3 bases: TGTGCCAGTACCGGGACAGGGCACGGCGAGCAGTACTTC.

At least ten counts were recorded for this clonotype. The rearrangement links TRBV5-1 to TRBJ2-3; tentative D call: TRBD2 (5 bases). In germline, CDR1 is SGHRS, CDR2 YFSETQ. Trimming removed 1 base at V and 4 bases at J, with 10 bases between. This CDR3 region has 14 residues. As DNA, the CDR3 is TGCGCCAGCAGCTTGACGGGGAGTGCAGATACGCAGTATTTT. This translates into CASSLTGSADTQYF.

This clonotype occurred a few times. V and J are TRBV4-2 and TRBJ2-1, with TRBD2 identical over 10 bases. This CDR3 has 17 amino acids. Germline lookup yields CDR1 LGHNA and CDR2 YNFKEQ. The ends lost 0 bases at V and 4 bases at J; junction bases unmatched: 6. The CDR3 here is CASSQEGSGRTYNEQFF. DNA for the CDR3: TGTGCCAGCAGCCAAGAAGGTAGCGGGAGGACGTACAATGAGCAGTTCTTC.

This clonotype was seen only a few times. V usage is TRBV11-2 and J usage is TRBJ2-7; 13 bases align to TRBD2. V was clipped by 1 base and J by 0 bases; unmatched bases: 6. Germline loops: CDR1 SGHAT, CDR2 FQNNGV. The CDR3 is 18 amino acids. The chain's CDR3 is CASSLGLAGGPVSYEQYF. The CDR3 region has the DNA TGTGCCAGCAGCTTAGGACTAGCGGGAGGCCCCGTCTCCTACGAGCAGTACTTC.

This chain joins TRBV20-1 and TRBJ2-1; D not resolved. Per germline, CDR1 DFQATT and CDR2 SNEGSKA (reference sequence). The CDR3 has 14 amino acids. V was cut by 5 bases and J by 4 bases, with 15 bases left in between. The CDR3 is CSASPTQPYNEQFF. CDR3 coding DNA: TGCAGTGCTTCACCAACGCAGCCTTACAATGAGCAGTTCTTC.

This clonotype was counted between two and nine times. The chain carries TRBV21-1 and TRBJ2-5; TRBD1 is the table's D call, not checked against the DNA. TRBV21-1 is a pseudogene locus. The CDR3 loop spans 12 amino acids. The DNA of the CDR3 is TGTGCCAGCAGCGCCGGCCCCGAGACCCAGTACTTC. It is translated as CASSAGPETQYF.

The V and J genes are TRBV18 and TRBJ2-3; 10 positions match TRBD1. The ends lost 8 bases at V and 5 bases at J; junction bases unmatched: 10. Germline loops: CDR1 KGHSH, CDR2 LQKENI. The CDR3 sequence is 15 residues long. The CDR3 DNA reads TGTGCCAGCACCTCCGGGACAGGGGCATTAGATACGCAGTATTTT. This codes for CASTSGTGALDTQYF.

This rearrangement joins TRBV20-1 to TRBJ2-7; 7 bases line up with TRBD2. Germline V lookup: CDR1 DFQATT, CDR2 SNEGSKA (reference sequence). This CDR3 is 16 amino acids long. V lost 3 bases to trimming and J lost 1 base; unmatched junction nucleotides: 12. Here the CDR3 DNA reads TGCAGTGCTAGTCCCCAGTCGGGCGGGGGTTCCTACGAGCAGTACTTC. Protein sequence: CSASPQSGGGSYEQYF.

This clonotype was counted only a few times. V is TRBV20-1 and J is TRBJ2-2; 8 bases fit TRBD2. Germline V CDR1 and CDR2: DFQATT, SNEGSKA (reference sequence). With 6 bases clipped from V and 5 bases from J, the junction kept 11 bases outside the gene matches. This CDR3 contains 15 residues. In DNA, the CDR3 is TGCAGTGCCGCGCCTCTTCGCGGGGGGACCGGGGAGCTGTTTTTT. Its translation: CSAAPLRGGTGELFF.

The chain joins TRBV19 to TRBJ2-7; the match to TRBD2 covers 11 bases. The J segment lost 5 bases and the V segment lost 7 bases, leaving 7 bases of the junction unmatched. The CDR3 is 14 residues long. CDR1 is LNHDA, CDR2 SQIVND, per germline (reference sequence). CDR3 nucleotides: TGTGCCAGTAAACCACTAGCGGGAGCTAACGAGCAGTACTTC. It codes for CASKPLAGANEQYF.

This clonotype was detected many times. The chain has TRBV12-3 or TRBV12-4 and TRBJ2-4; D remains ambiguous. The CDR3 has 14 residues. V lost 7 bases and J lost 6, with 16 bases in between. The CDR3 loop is CASTLPGVRNIQYF. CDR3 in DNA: TGTGCCAGCACCTTGCCTGGGGTGAGAAACATTCAGTACTTC.

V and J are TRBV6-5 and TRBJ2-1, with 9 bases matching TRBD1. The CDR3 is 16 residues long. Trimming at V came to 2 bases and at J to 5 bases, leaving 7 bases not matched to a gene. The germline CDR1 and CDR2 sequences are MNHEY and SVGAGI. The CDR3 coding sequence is TGTGCCAGCAGTTACGACCGAGGGACAGGGAACAATGAGCAGTTCTTC. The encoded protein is CASSYDRGTGNNEQFF.

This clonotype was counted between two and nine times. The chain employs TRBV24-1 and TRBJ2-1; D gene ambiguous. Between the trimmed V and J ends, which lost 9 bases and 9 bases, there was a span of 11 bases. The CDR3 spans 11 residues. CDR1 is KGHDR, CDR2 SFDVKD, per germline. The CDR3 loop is CATGNPSEQFF. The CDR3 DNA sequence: TGTGCCACCGGAAACCCAAGTGAGCAGTTCTTC.

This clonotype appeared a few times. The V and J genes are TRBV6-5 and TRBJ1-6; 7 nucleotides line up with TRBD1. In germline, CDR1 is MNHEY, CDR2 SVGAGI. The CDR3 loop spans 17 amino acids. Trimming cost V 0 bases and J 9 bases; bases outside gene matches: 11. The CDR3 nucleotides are TGTGCCAGCAGTTACTCGGACAGGCCTCAAGTTGGTTCACCCCTCCACTTT. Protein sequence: CASSYSDRPQVGSPLHF.

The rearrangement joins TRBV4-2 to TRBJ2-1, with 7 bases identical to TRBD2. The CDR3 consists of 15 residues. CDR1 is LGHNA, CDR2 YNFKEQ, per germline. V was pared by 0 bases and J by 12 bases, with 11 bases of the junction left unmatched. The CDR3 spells CASSQDLRGREAQFF. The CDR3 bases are TGTGCCAGCAGCCAAGATCTTAGGGGTCGGGAGGCGCAGTTCTTC.